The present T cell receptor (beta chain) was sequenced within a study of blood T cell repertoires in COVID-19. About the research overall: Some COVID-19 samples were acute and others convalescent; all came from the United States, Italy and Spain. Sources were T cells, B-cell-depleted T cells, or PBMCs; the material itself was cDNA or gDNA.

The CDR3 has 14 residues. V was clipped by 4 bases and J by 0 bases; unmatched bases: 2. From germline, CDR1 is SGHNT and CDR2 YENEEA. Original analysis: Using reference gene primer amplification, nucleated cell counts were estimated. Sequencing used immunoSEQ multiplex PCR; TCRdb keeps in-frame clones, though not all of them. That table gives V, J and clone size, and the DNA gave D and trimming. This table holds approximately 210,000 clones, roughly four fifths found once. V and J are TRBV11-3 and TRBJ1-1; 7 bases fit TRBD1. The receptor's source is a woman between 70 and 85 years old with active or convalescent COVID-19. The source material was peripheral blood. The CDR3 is CASSSQGVNTEAFF. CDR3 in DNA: TGTGCCAGCAGCTCCCAGGGGGTGAACACTGAAGCTTTCTTT.